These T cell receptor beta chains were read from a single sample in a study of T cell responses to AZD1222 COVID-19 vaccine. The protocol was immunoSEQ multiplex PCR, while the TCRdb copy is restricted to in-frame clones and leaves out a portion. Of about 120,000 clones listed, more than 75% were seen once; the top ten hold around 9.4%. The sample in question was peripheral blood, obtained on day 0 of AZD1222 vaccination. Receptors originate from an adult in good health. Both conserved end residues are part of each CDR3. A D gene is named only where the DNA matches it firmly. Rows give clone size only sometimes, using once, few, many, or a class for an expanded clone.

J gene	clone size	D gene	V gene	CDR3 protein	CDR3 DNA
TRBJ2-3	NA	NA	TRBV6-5	CASSYSTSPADTQYF	TGTGCCAGCAGTTACAGTACTAGCCCTGCAGATACGCAGTATTTT
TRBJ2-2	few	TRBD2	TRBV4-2	CASSQAVPSGLAGNTGELFF	TGTGCCAGCAGCCAAGCGGTACCCTCGGGACTAGCGGGAAACACCGGGGAGCTGTTTTTT
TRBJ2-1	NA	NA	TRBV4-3	CASSQEMGSVNEQFF	TGCGCCAGCAGCCAAGAAATGGGATCGGTCAATGAGCAGTTCTTC
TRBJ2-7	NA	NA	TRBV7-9	CASSLAGGYEQYF	TGTGCCAGCAGCTTAGCCGGTGGGTACGAGCAGTACTTC
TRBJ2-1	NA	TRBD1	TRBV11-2	CASSPRPGQPINEQFF	TGTGCCAGCAGCCCCAGGCCGGGACAGCCTATTAATGAGCAGTTCTTC
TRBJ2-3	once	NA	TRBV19	CASSIARGTDTQYF	TGTGCCAGTAGTATAGCCAGGGGAACAGATACGCAGTATTTT
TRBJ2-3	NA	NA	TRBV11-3	CASSSGTLGDTQYF	TGTGCCAGCAGCTCCGGGACCCTAGGGGATACGCAGTATTTT
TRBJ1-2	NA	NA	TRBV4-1	CASSLLNGLNYGYTF	TGCGCCAGCAGCCTTCTCAACGGACTTAACTATGGCTACACCTTC
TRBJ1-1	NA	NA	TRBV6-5	CASSYSANTEAFF	TGTGCCAGCAGTTACTCGGCGAACACTGAAGCTTTCTTT
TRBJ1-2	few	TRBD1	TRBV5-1	CASSLERGRDGYTF	TGCGCCAGCAGCTTGGAAAGGGGGCGCGATGGCTACACCTTC
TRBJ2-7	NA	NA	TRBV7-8	CASSLDYEQYF	TGTGCCAGCAGCTTAGACTACGAGCAGTACTTC
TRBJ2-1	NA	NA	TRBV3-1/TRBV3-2	CASSPARVVYNEQFF	TGTGCCAGCAGCCCAGCTAGAGTGGTATACAATGAGCAGTTCTTC
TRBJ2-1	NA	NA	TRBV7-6	CASSLRSNEQFF	TGTGCCAGCAGCTTAAGGTCCAATGAGCAGTTCTTC
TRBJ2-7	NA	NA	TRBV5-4	CASSSPQGRYEQYF	TGTGCCAGCAGCTCCCCGCAGGGGAGGTACGAGCAGTACTTC
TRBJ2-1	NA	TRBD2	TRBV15	CATSRESAGVYNEQFF	TGTGCCACCAGCAGAGAGTCAGCGGGGGTCTACAATGAGCAGTTCTTC
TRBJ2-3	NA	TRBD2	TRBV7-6	CASSSPGRLAGGIESDTQYF	TGTGCCAGCAGCAGCCCAGGGAGGCTAGCGGGAGGCATAGAGTCAGATACGCAGTATTTT
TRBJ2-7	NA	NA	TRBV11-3	CASSLEGASYEQYF	TGTGCCAGCAGCTTGGAGGGGGCGAGTTACGAGCAGTACTTC
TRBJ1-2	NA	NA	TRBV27	CASSWAGGTPFTF	NA
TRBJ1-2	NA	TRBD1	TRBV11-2	CASRIGGTMGYGYTF	TGTGCCAGCAGAATAGGGGGCACAATGGGGTATGGCTACACCTTC
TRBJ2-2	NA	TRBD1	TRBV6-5	CASKGALGTGELFF	TGTGCCAGCAAGGGGGCACTGGGCACCGGGGAGCTGTTTTTT
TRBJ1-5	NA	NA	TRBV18	CASSPETGNQPQHF	TGTGCCAGCTCACCGGAGACGGGCAATCAGCCCCAGCATTTT
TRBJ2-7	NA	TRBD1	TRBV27	CASSRTGTADREQYF	TGTGCCAGCAGTCGAACCGGGACAGCCGACCGGGAGCAGTACTTC
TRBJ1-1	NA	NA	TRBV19	CASSAQRGTEAFF	TGTGCCAGTAGTGCTCAACGGGGCACTGAAGCTTTCTTT
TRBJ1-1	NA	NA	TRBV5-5	CASSLRHSSPSTTEAFF	TGTGCCAGCAGCTTGAGACATTCTTCCCCCTCGACCACTGAAGCTTTCTTT
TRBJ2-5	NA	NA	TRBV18	CASSPAVGETQYF	TGTGCCAGCTCACCGGCCGTTGGAGAGACCCAGTACTTC
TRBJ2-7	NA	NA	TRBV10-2	CASTYGEGSYEQYF	TGCGCCAGCACCTACGGAGAGGGCTCCTACGAGCAGTACTTC
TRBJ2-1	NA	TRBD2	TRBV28	CASSLAGGDNEQFF	TGTGCCAGCAGTTTAGCGGGGGGGGACAATGAGCAGTTCTTC
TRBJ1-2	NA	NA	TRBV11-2	CASSPWGPGWYGYTF	TGTGCCAGCAGCCCGTGGGGGCCCGGCTGGTATGGCTACACCTTC
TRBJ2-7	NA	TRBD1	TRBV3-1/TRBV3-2	CASSHGDRVAYEQYF	TGTGCCAGCAGCCATGGAGACAGGGTAGCCTACGAGCAGTACTTC
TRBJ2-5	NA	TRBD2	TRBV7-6	CASSSLPGLAGGGETQYF	TGTGCCAGCAGCTCCTTACCGGGACTAGCGGGGGGAGGGGAGACCCAGTACTTC
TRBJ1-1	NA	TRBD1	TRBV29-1	CSVSQGADGTEAFF	TGCAGCGTGTCACAGGGGGCGGATGGCACTGAAGCTTTCTTT
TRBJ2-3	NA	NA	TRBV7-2	CASSLNEADTQYF	TGTGCCAGCAGCTTAAACGAGGCAGATACGCAGTATTTT
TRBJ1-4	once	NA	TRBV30	CAWGAGLTNEKLFF	TGTGCCTGGGGCGCAGGGTTAACTAATGAAAAACTGTTTTTT
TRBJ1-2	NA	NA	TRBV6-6	CASDPSGVGGGYTF	TGTGCCAGCGATCCCTCGGGGGTAGGGGGTGGCTACACCTTC
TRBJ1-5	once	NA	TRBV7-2	CASSLVGDQPQHF	TGTGCCAGCAGCTTAGTGGGGGATCAGCCCCAGCATTTT
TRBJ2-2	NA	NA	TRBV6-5	CASTTGDRGELFF	TGTGCCAGCACTACGGGGGATAGGGGGGAGCTGTTTTTT
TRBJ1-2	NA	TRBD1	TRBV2	CASSDRGLNYGYTF	TGTGCCAGCAGTGATAGGGGGCTCAACTATGGCTACACCTTC
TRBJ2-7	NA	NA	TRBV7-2	CASSPNRQAYEQYF	TGTGCCAGCAGCCCTAACAGACAGGCTTACGAGCAGTACTTC
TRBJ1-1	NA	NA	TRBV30	CAWDTGRAFF	TGTGCCTGGGATACAGGGAGGGCTTTCTTT
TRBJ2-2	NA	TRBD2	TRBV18	CASSPSAGRAFGELFF	TGTGCCAGCTCACCATCAGCGGGGCGAGCCTTCGGGGAGCTGTTTTTT
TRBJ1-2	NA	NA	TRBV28	CASSSPWNRGYGYTF	TGTGCCAGCAGTTCCCCCTGGAATAGAGGGTATGGCTACACCTTC
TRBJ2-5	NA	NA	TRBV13	CASSLGLAESQETQYF	TGTGCCAGCAGCTTAGGGTTAGCGGAGTCGCAAGAGACCCAGTACTTC
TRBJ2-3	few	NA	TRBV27	CASSSWVGQGSRDTQYF	TGTGCCAGCAGTTCCTGGGTCGGTCAGGGGAGCCGGGATACGCAGTATTTT
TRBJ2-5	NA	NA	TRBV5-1	CASSLRPDSWKGETQYF	TGCGCCAGCAGCTTACGTCCGGACAGTTGGAAGGGGGAGACCCAGTACTTC
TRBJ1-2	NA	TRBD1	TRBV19	CASRTGNYGYTF	TGTGCCAGTAGGACAGGGAACTATGGCTACACCTTC
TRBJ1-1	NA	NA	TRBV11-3	CASSLDPSVGTEAFF	TGTGCCAGCAGCTTAGATCCTTCTGTAGGCACTGAAGCTTTCTTT
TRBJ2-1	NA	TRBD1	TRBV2	CASTQIGTGIAEQFF	TGTGCCAGCACCCAGATTGGGACAGGGATCGCTGAGCAGTTCTTC